The text below deals with one TCR beta chain. Its cognate antigen is unknown. PCR amplification relied on 60 Vbeta primers (plus 13 Jbeta primers). Sequencing was performed with immunoSEQ multiplex PCR; in TCRdb, only in-frame clones are kept and a portion is missing. The sample gives about 150,000 clones, 80% to 90% of which show up once; approximately 2.5% is in the top ten. This sample is part of a study of cytomegalovirus exposure and HLA in healthy donors. Study-wide findings and caveats: Upon later analysis, HLA-associated TCR beta chains proved more clonally expanded than other, equally common chains. As confirmed in vitro, a few CMV-associated chains were specific for CMV antigens. Later work found most CMV-associated TCR beta chains apparently HLA-restricted. It was in a later analysis that TCR association rates were seen to vary by HLA locus, highest for DRB1 and lowest for HLA-C.

Germline assignment: CDR1 LNHDA and CDR2 SQIVND (reference sequence). This CDR3 is built from 12 residues. V was clipped by 4 bases and J by 8 bases, with 11 bases between them. This clonotype was obtained from a man aged 25-45 years in good health and CMV-seropositive. V gene TRBV19 combines with J gene TRBJ1-2; a possible D gene is TRBD1 (6 bases). Sequencing input: PBMCs. This CDR3 is CASSRAGGGYTF. The CDR3 bases are TGTGCCAGTAGTAGGGCGGGGGGCGGCTACACCTTC.